The 15 T cell receptor beta chains in this list originate from one sample, sequenced in a study of tumor and adjacent non-tumor tissue in lung cancer. This sample's RNA came from whole unsorted tissue. A modified ARM-PCR protocol with three rounds of nested PCR amplified TCRbeta. TCRdb reprocessed the multiplex PCR reads via MiXCR and lists one record per CDR3 protein. This sample has under 150,000 distinct CDR3 sequences; approximately 66% occur once, and the top ten carry approximately 18%. Sequences were obtained from lung tumor tissue. The receptors here all came from a man in his 60s with small cell lung cancer.

A note on this clonotype: Germline is not matched at one junction end, which may reflect a read error. This chain links TRBV6-2 or TRBV6-3 with TRBJ2-2; 7 bases are a match to TRBD1. The CDR3 loop spans 14 amino acids. CDR1 and CDR2 from the germline V gene are MNHEY and SVGEGT. The CDR3 spells CASSYRGRTGELLF. CDR3 sequence (DNA): TGTGCCAGCAGTTACAGGGGGCGCACCGGGGAGCTGTTATTT.

With respect to this clonotype: The junction differs from germline at one of its ends, possibly a read error. The gene calls are TRBV4-1 and TRBJ2-2; 12 bases agree with TRBD2. The germline gives CDR1 MGHRA, CDR2 YSYEKL. The CDR3 sequence is 17 residues long. The CDR3 is CASSQPSGRAGTGELLF. The CDR3 nucleotides read TGCGCCAGTAGCCAGCCTAGCGGGAGGGCCGGCACCGGGGAGCTGCTTTTT.

Note on this clonotype: The CDR3 ends on some other residue instead of the conserved phenylalanine or tryptophan, so this is likely a read error. The chain couples TRBV11-2 to TRBJ2-7; D possibly corresponds to TRBD2 (5 bases). The germline V gene encodes CDR1 SGHAT and CDR2 FQNNGV. The CDR3 consists of 16 residues. This chain's CDR3 is CASSLSAGGRFYGQYL. The CDR3 coding sequence is TGTGCCAGCAGCTTATCAGCAGGCGGGCGCTTCTACGGGCAGTACCTC.

Turning to this clonotype: The CDR3 ends on some other residue instead of the conserved phenylalanine or tryptophan, so this is likely a read error. J is TRBJ1-1 and V is TRBV12-3 or TRBV12-4; D might be TRBD1 (5 bases). CDR3 length equals 13 residues. V lost 10 bases and J lost 3, with 15 bases in between. CDR3 protein: CAISGAIDTEAFI. In DNA, the CDR3 is TGTGCCATCAGCGGGGCGATTGACACTGAAGCTTTCATT.

Comment on this clonotype: The CDR3 ends on some other residue instead of the conserved phenylalanine or tryptophan, so this is likely a read error. This sequence joins TRBV28 and TRBJ1-1; D may be TRBD1 (6 bases). The CDR3 contains 15 residues. Trimming took off 9 bases at V and 4 bases at J, with 21 bases between the two ends. CDR1 MDHEN and CDR2 SYDVKM come from the germline V gene. The CDR3 DNA reads as TGTGCCAGTAGCGGACAGTCCAGGCAGGGCACTGAAGCTTTCATT. Its translation is CASSGQSRQGTEAFI.

CDR3 in DNA: TGCGCCAGCGGAGACTCAAGAGCAGATACGCAGTATTTT. The encoded protein is CASGDSRADTQYF. The V gene is TRBV10-2, the J gene TRBJ2-3; D unclear. The CDR3 runs 13 residues. Germline V gene sequence: CDR1 WSHSY, CDR2 SAAADI. Trimming cost V 8 bases and J 4 bases, with 13 bases left between them.

This clonotype was picked up a small number of times. V usage is TRBV18 and J usage is TRBJ2-1; D may be TRBD1 or TRBD2 (5 bases each). The CDR3 consists of 14 residues. Germline V gives CDR1 KGHSH, CDR2 LQKENI. With 4 bases removed from V and 5 bases from J, the gap between germline ends came to 12 bases. In DNA form, the CDR3 reads TGTGCCAGCTCACAAACGGGGCAGGACAATGAGCAGTTCTTC. Translating gives CASSQTGQDNEQFF.

Comment on this clonotype: A read error may account for a junction end that differs from germline. The chain uses TRBV6-5 and TRBJ2-5; 8 bases match TRBD2. The CDR3 runs to 14 residues. Germline V CDR1 and CDR2: MNHEY, SVGAGI. DNA for the CDR3: TGTGCCAGCACTATCTCGGGACTAGAAGAGTCCCAGTACTTC. Protein: CASTISGLEESQYF.

In the case of this clonotype: This sequence may be a read error, since a much larger clone differs from it by one base. V usage is TRBV6-5 and J usage is TRBJ2-1, with a weak D call TRBD1 (7 bases). CDR1 MNHEY and CDR2 SVGAGI come from the germline V gene. The CDR3 is made up of 16 amino acids. Trimming shortened V by 2 bases and J by 8 bases, and 19 bases separated the two germline ends. The CDR3 DNA reads TGTGCCAGCAGTTACGCGGGGACAGAAGACAACGATGAGCAGTTCTTC. This gives the protein CASSYAGTEDNDEQFF.

In regard to this clonotype: At one of its ends the junction is not consistent with the germline gene, which may arise from a read error. This chain connects TRBV12-3 or TRBV12-4 to TRBJ1-2; D ambiguous. This CDR3 is 14 amino acids long. The CDR3 nucleotides are TGTGTCAGCAGTTCATCGGGCACGAACTATGGCTACACTTTC. It is translated as CVSSSSGTNYGYTF.

Notes on this clonotype: Just one base apart from a much larger clone, this may be a read error. The chain combines TRBV20-1 with TRBJ2-7, with 10 bases lining up with TRBD2. The germline V gene encodes CDR1 DFQATT and CDR2 SNEGSKA (reference sequence). The CDR3 sequence is 14 residues long. CDR3 loop: CSAKEASGSGEEYV. The CDR3 bases are TGCAGTGCTAAGGAGGCTAGCGGGAGCGGCGAGGAGTACGTC.

A remark on this clonotype: One junction end disagrees with the germline gene, perhaps due to a read error. CDR3 in amino acids: CASSFLAGDIYNSPLYF. The CDR3 DNA reads TGTGCCAGCAGTTTTCTGGCAGGGGACATTTATAATTCACCCCTCTACTTT. The J gene is TRBJ1-6, the V gene TRBV12-3 or TRBV12-4, with a tentative D call TRBD1 (6 bases). This CDR3 has 17 amino acids.

In its sample, this clonotype was seen many times. The chain recombines TRBV29-1 with TRBJ1-1; 8 bases line up with TRBD1. J lost 8 bases, V lost 6 bases, and 2 bases had no gene match. Germline CDR1 is SQVTM and CDR2 is ANQGSEA. The CDR3 length is 10 residues. CDR3 DNA sequence: TGCAGCGTGGGGACAGGCGAAGCTTTCTTT. Its protein is CSVGTGEAFF. The full variable domain, with the rest looked up from reference TRBV29-1 and TRBJ1-1, is SAVISQKPSRDICQRGTSLTIQCQVDSQVTMMFWYRQQPGQSLTLIATANQGSEATYESGFVIDKFPISRPNLTFSTLTVSNMSPEDSSIYLCSVGTGEAFFGQGTRLTVV.

In the case of this clonotype: The junction shows a germline mismatch at one end, possibly a read error. This chain uses TRBV5-6 with TRBJ2-3; a weak D match, TRBD2 (5 bases). CDR3 length equals 14 residues. Germline CDR1 and CDR2: SGHDT and YYEEEE. Written as DNA, the CDR3 is TGTGCCAACAGCTTTCGGAGGAGCACAGATACGCAGTATTTT. As protein: CANSFRRSTDTQYF.

The chain uses TRBV12-3 or TRBV12-4 and TRBJ2-1, with D possibly TRBD2 on 5 matching bases. The CDR3 is 16 residues long. Trimming took 0 bases from V and 8 from J, leaving 17 bases between them. CDR3 nucleotides: TGTGCCAGCAGTTTAGCGAAATCGGGAAGGCCGTATGAGCAGTTCTTC. This gives the protein CASSLAKSGRPYEQFF.